This T cell receptor (beta chain) was captured by sequencing in a study of T cell changes during pregnancy in multiple sclerosis. The sample holds a few counts of this clone. The assay was immunoSEQ multiplex PCR, and TCRdb's table has in-frame clones only and misses some. The repertoire holds over 100,000 clones, with about 90% as singletons. From germline, CDR1 is GTSNPN and CDR2 SVGIG (reference sequence). With V trimmed by 0 bases and J by 2 bases, 3 bases remained unmatched. This CDR3 comprises 14 residues. The clonotype comes from a female donor with multiple sclerosis, enrolled in a pregnancy study. The specimen comprised peripheral blood, sampled in the third trimester of pregnancy. The V call is TRBV30, the J call TRBJ1-1; TRBD1 agrees at 7 bases. The CDR3: CAWSVDRANTEAFF. For the CDR3, the DNA is TGTGCCTGGAGTGTCGACAGGGCCAACACTGAAGCTTTCTTT.